This T cell receptor (beta chain) originates from a study of beta chain features in type 1 diabetes. CDR1 is SQVTM and CDR2 is ANQGSEA in the germline V gene. CDR3 size: 15 residues. Trimming took 6 bases from V and 4 from J; bases not matched to a gene: 9. As regards this clone: Its antigen is not known.

Every isolated RNA sample was fully reverse transcribed, so sequencing captured expressed TCRB transcripts. The table came from immunoSEQ multiplex PCR; TCRdb's copy has only in-frame clones and leaves some out. The data contain 330,000 or so clones, roughly 12% of them seen just once; the ten biggest clones take up 0.0085% to 0.012%. Findings and limits, study-wide: Naive, central memory and regulatory TCRB repertoires appeared more similar among patients than healthy donors. Shortening of TCRB CDR3s, moderate but significant, appeared in all four CD4+ subsets of Type 1 diabetes patients. More deletions and fewer insertions at VDJ junctions were found in patients with type 1 diabetes.

Naive, central memory, regulatory and stem cell-like memory cells within the CD4+ compartment were sorted using CD45RO/CCR7/CD25/CD127/CD95/CD27. The receptor was isolated from a woman aged 18 to 35 with type 1 diabetes. The chain carries TRBV29-1 and TRBJ2-2; 9 nucleotides agree with TRBD2. Sequencing was done on a sample of naive CD4+ T cells from blood. Here the CDR3 reads CSVPKRGVFTGELFF. Written as DNA, the CDR3 is TGCAGCGTCCCTAAGCGGGGGGTGTTCACCGGGGAGCTGTTTTTT.